What follows describes a single TCR beta chain. Its antigen is unknown. In germline, CDR1 is GTSNPN, CDR2 SVGIG (reference sequence). The length of the CDR3 is 14 residues. V gave up 5 bases and J gave up 6 bases, with 14 bases separating them. PCR involved 60 Vbeta and 13 Jbeta primers. TCRdb's table, derived via immunoSEQ multiplex PCR, lists solely in-frame clones and lacks some. Seen here are around 99,000 clones, roughly 80% observed once, and the top ten hold about 7%. These data originate in a study of cytomegalovirus exposure and HLA in healthy donors. Study results and caveats: It was reported that the classifier diagnosed cytomegalovirus status with high specificity and sensitivity in both the original and validation cohorts. V- and J-gene trimming in TCR beta was tied to a missense DCLRE1C variant by an analysis performed later.

The TCR comes from a man aged 45 to 65 in good health and CMV-seropositive. The gene calls are TRBV30 and TRBJ2-6; possibly TRBD1 for D (6 bases). Material: PBMCs. Here the CDR3 DNA reads TGTGCCTGGGCCACAGGGCTTCCGGCCAACGTCCTGACTTTC. This codes for CAWATGLPANVLTF.